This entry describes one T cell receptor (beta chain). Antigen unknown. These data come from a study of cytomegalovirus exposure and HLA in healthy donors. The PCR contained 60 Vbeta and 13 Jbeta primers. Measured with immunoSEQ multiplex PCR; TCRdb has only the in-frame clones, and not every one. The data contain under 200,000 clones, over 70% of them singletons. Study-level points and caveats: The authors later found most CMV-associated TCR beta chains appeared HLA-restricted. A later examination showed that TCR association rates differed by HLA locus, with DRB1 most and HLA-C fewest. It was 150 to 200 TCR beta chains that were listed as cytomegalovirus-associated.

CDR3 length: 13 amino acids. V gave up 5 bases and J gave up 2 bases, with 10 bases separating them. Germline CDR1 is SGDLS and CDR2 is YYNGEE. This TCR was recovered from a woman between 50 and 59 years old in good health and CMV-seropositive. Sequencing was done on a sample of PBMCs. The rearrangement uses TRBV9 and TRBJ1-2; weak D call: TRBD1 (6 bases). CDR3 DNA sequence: TGTGCCAGCAGAGACAGGACGAACTATGGCTACACCTTC. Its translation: CASRDRTNYGYTF.